A selection of T cell receptor beta chains follows, all from one sample in a study of cytomegalovirus exposure and HLA in healthy donors. Assay used: immunoSEQ multiplex PCR; TCRdb lists only in-frame clones, some missing. Among roughly 300,000 clones listed, around 90% were seen once. Sequencing used PBMCs. The source is a woman aged 25 to 45 in good health and CMV-seropositive. CDR3s include the opening cysteine and the closing phenylalanine or tryptophan.

v_call	j_call	cdr3_aa
TRBV7-9	TRBJ1-1	CASSTYRGTNTEAFF
TRBV29-1	TRBJ1-1	CSGQQSMNTEAFF
TRBV5-1	TRBJ2-1	CASSLSGNEQFF
TRBV30	TRBJ1-3	CAWQKDTIYF
TRBV15	TRBJ2-3	CATSSYRGGSTDTQYF
TRBV27	TRBJ1-5	CALPAVDHQPQHF
TRBV7-6	TRBJ2-7	CASSWGLAGAGAVEQYF
TRBV7-9	TRBJ2-7	CASSHTGTNRYEQYF
TRBV5-6	TRBJ2-2	CASSLVSQGMTGELFF
TRBV18	TRBJ1-2	CASSSQGAGYGYTF
TRBV7-3	TRBJ2-3	CASSPRTGGLRGDTQYF
TRBV5-1	TRBJ2-1	CASSLGASGSYNEQFF
TRBV5-1	TRBJ1-2	CASTPGEVNYGYTF
TRBV27	TRBJ2-1	CASKRGGGYDEQFF
TRBV30	TRBJ2-7	CAWMGGVYEQYF
TRBV5-5	TRBJ1-1	CASRLQPNRNTEAFF
TRBV6-4	TRBJ2-3	CASSDVTEITDTQYF
TRBV4-1	TRBJ1-1	CASSTLGQGERLGEAFF
TRBV27	TRBJ2-2	CASSADRRTGELFF
TRBV6-5	TRBJ2-1	CASSFRGGEEQFF
TRBV5-1	TRBJ2-1	CASSGGLLQTLPNEQFF
TRBV27	TRBJ2-2	CASSPLGTGELFF
TRBV11-2	TRBJ2-7	CASTTTAAYEQYF
TRBV27	TRBJ2-1	CASSAQGNEQFF
TRBV5-6	TRBJ2-7	CASSKLLRPGTGDDEQYF
TRBV27	TRBJ1-2	CASSLSVSYGYTF
TRBV4-1	TRBJ2-7	CASSQDWGLEQYF